This is a list of T cell receptor beta chains from one sample in a study of beta chain features in type 1 diabetes. Libraries were prepared by immunoSEQ multiplex PCR; TCRdb keeps only in-frame clonotypes and omits some of them. The data show some 250,000 clones, with around 26% seen just once and under 5% held by the top ten. Sample: central memory CD4+ T cells from blood. Receptors originate from a young man in good health. CDR3s include the opening cysteine and the closing phenylalanine or tryptophan. A D gene is named only where the DNA matches it firmly. Not all rows give a size; the values are once, few, many and, for expanded clones, a class.

v_call,clone_size,d_call,j_call,cdr3_nt,cdr3_aa
TRBV18,few,.,TRBJ2-2,TGTGCCAGCTCACCCAAAGGGAAAGCGAACACCGGGGAGCTGTTTTTT,CASSPKGKANTGELFF
TRBV10-3,.,TRBD2,TRBJ2-1,TGTGCCATCAGGCCCCCTCATAGCGGGGGGGCCACCTACAATGAGCAGTTCTTC,CAIRPPHSGGATYNEQFF
TRBV4-2,many,.,TRBJ2-1,TGTGCCAGCAGCCAAGGAGGGGACCCCGCGTGGCCGCAGTTCTTC,CASSQGGDPAWPQFF
TRBV28,once,TRBD1,TRBJ2-5,TGTGCCAGCAGTCAGGGACAGCGGGAGACCCAGTACTTC,CASSQGQRETQYF
TRBV27,few,TRBD2,TRBJ2-7,TGTGCCAGCAGAACCTCACCGGGACTCCTACTAGCGGGAGGTGGGGAGCAGTACTTC,CASRTSPGLLLAGGGEQYF
TRBV28,.,.,TRBJ2-3,TGTGCCAGCAGTTTGTTCTCCGGGACCAAAACCCCCCATACGCAGTATTTT,CASSLFSGTKTPHTQYF
TRBV2,.,.,TRBJ2-7,TGTGCCAGCAGTGTTCTGGGGACCGAGCAGTACTTC,CASSVLGTEQYF
TRBV18,few,.,TRBJ2-3,TGTGCCAGCTCACCACTAATCCAGGGCACAGATACGCAGTATTTT,CASSPLIQGTDTQYF
TRBV6-5,few,TRBD2,TRBJ2-4,TGTGCCAGCAGTTGGTCTAGCGGGAGGGAAAACATTCAGTACTTC,CASSWSSGRENIQYF
TRBV5-1,.,.,TRBJ2-3,TGCGCCAGCAGCTTTCAAGGCCTCAGCACAGATACGCAGTATTTT,CASSFQGLSTDTQYF
TRBV15,many,TRBD2,TRBJ2-3,TGTGCCACCAGCAGTTTTCGAGCGGGGGAGTTAGATACGCAGTATTTT,CATSSFRAGELDTQYF
TRBV2,.,TRBD1,TRBJ1-2,TGTGCCAGCAGTGAACGGCCCGGACAGGAATATGGCTACACCTTC,CASSERPGQEYGYTF
TRBV27,.,TRBD2,TRBJ2-1,TGTGCCAGCAGTTCCGGCCTAGCGGGCTACAATGAGCAGTTCTTC,CASSSGLAGYNEQFF
TRBV7-2,few,.,TRBJ2-2,TGTGCCAGCAGCCAGGGGTCCGGGACCGGGGAGCTGTTTTTT,CASSQGSGTGELFF
TRBV14,.,.,TRBJ2-7,TGTGCCAGCAGCCAACAACAATGGTACGAGCAGTACTTC,CASSQQQWYEQYF
TRBV11-2,.,TRBD1,TRBJ2-3,TGTGCCAGCAGCTTACCTTCGGGACAGAAAGATACGCAGTATTTT,CASSLPSGQKDTQYF
TRBV29-1,.,.,TRBJ2-1,TGCAGCGTTGGACACTTCATTAATGAGCAGTTCTTC,CSVGHFINEQFF
TRBV2,.,.,TRBJ2-6,TGTGCCAGCCAAAACTCTGGGGCCAACGTCCTGACTTTC,CASQNSGANVLTF
TRBV2,few,TRBD2,TRBJ2-1,TGTGCCAGCAAGGCCCCGATCGGGAGGGCATCTGAGCAGTTCTTC,CASKAPIGRASEQFF
TRBV5-1,few,.,TRBJ2-7,TGCGCCAGCAGCTTGGAAGGGGCGCAGTACTTC,CASSLEGAQYF
TRBV7-2,few,TRBD1,TRBJ2-5,TGTGCCAGCAGCTTCGGACAGGGCTACCAAGAGACCCAGTACTTC,CASSFGQGYQETQYF
TRBV11-2,.,.,TRBJ2-7,TGTGCCAGCAGCCCCAGATCAGGGTTTCCCTACGAGCAGTACTTC,CASSPRSGFPYEQYF
TRBV6-6,.,.,TRBJ2-3,TGTGCCAGCAAGGGGAGCGGGGATACGCAGTATTTT,CASKGSGDTQYF
TRBV30,.,TRBD1,TRBJ2-7,TGTGCCTGGAGTGCCGCCGGGACAGGGGGGAACGAGCAGTACTTC,CAWSAAGTGGNEQYF